The rows below give T cell receptor beta chains drawn from one sample of a study of blood T cell repertoires in COVID-19. Sequencing was performed with immunoSEQ multiplex PCR; in TCRdb, only in-frame clones are kept and a portion is missing. The sample lists 370,000 or so clones; roughly 86% were seen once. Sequencing was performed on PBMCs or T cells enriched from blood (not recorded which). These receptors were collected from a man aged 25 to 45 who had recovered from COVID-19. Each CDR3 is given with its conserved first and last residue. The D gene is left open where the match is weak. Clone size is shown for a subset of rows, as once, few, many or a class of expanded clone.

d_call j_call clone_size v_call cdr3_nt cdr3_aa
. TRBJ2-3 . TRBV7-9 TGTGCCAGCAGCTCCTCAGTAGATACGCAGTATTTT CASSSSVDTQYF
TRBD2 TRBJ2-3 . TRBV30 TGTGCCTGGACTACCGGGACTAGCGTAGGCACAGATACGCAGTATTTT CAWTTGTSVGTDTQYF
. TRBJ2-1 . TRBV11-3 TGTGCCAGCAGCTTAGATCGGGATGAGCAGTTCTTC CASSLDRDEQFF
. TRBJ1-5 once TRBV7-9 TGTGCCAGCAGCTTAGGGCAACAGGATAGCAATCAGCCCCAGCATTTT CASSLGQQDSNQPQHF
. TRBJ1-5 once TRBV3-1/TRBV3-2 TGTGCCAGCAGCCAAGGTAGGTCGAGGGCAGCCGGCGGGCCCCAGCATTTT CASSQGRSRAAGGPQHF
. TRBJ1-1 . TRBV10-3 TGTGCCACGACAGGAGTGAACACTGAAGCTTTCTTT CATTGVNTEAFF
TRBD1 TRBJ1-3 few TRBV9 TGTGCCAGCAGCGAAGGATCGGGACAGGGCTCTGGAAACACCATATATTTT CASSEGSGQGSGNTIYF
. TRBJ1-6 . TRBV9 TGTGCCAGCAGCCTCCGACAGGACTCTAATTCACCCCTCCACTTT CASSLRQDSNSPLHF
. TRBJ2-4 . TRBV11-2 TGTGCCAGCAGCTTAGGAGGGGCCAAAAACATTCAGTACTTC CASSLGGAKNIQYF
TRBD2 TRBJ2-3 few TRBV7-6 TGTGCCAGCAGCTTAGAAGGTGCGGGGGGGCTGCAGTATTTT CASSLEGAGGLQYF
. TRBJ2-1 . TRBV28 TGTGCCAGCAGGCTACAGGGAATCTACAATGAGCAGTTCTTC CASRLQGIYNEQFF
TRBD1 TRBJ1-2 few TRBV29-1 TGCAGCGTTGCCCTTGCCATCCTGCAGGGGGACTATGGCTACACCTTC CSVALAILQGDYGYTF
. TRBJ1-4 . TRBV9 TGTGCCAGCAGCGTACAGGGGAGTACTAATGAAAAACTGTTTTTT CASSVQGSTNEKLFF
. TRBJ2-5 . TRBV11-2 TGTGCCAGCAGCCCGCGACTAGTATCGGGAGAGACCCAGTACTTC CASSPRLVSGETQYF
TRBD1 TRBJ1-1 . TRBV27 TGTGCCAGCATGCCTCAGGGGGCCCTGAACACTGAAGCTTTCTTT CASMPQGALNTEAFF
. TRBJ2-5 . TRBV4-3 TGCGCCAGCAGCCAAGAATTAGCACCGAAAGAGACCCAGTACTTC CASSQELAPKETQYF
. TRBJ2-6 . TRBV6-2/TRBV6-3 TGTGCCAGCAGCCACACGGGGGGCAACTCTGGGGCCAACGTCCTGACTTTC CASSHTGGNSGANVLTF
. TRBJ1-3 . TRBV27 TGTGCCAGCAGTTTGCAGGCCGGCTCTGGAAACACCATATATTTT CASSLQAGSGNTIYF
TRBD2 TRBJ2-5 . TRBV7-3 TGTGCCAGCAGCTTAGGGAGGGGATGGCAAGAGACCCAGTACTTC CASSLGRGWQETQYF
TRBD2 TRBJ2-5 . TRBV9 TGTGCCAGCAGCCCGATCACGGGGGGCCAAGAGACCCAGTACTTC CASSPITGGQETQYF
. TRBJ1-1 few TRBV12-5 TGTGCTAGTGGTCTCCAAGGGGGGGGGAACACTGAAGCTTTCTTT CASGLQGGGNTEAFF
. TRBJ1-4 . TRBV29-1 TGCAGCGTTGCCGTCGGGGGGTCTAAAAATAATGAAAAACTGTTTTTT CSVAVGGSKNNEKLFF
. TRBJ2-7 . TRBV7-9 TGTGCCAGCAGCTTAGTAGGAGGGTCCGGGACAGCGAATAAGGGGCAGTACTTC CASSLVGGSGTANKGQYF
. TRBJ2-1 . TRBV2 TGTGCCAGCAGTGACGCGTTTGGGCAGTTCTTC CASSDAFGQFF
TRBD2 TRBJ2-1 . TRBV27 TGTGCCAGCAGTCCTCGGACTAGCCCAACCCCCTACAATGAGCAGTTCTTC CASSPRTSPTPYNEQFF
TRBD1 TRBJ1-6 . TRBV30 TGTGCCTGGGGACAGGGAAAACCCCTCCACTTT CAWGQGKPLHF
TRBD1 TRBJ1-6 . TRBV6-5 TGTGCCAGCAGTTTCCACAGGGGAGACAATTCACCCCTCCACTTT CASSFHRGDNSPLHF
TRBD1 TRBJ2-1 . TRBV19 TGTGCCAGCCAGGACAGGGCCTACAATGAGCAGTTCTTC CASQDRAYNEQFF
TRBD1 TRBJ1-2 . TRBV19 TGTGCCAGTAGTATAGGACGGACAGGGACTGGCTACACCTTC CASSIGRTGTGYTF
. TRBJ1-4 . TRBV18 TGTGCCAGCTTTTTCTCCGGGGGAAATAATGAAAAACTGTTTTTT CASFFSGGNNEKLFF
TRBD1 TRBJ2-7 once TRBV6-6 TGTGCCAGCAGTACCCGGGACAGGGAGTACGAGCAGTACTTC CASSTRDREYEQYF
. TRBJ2-2 once TRBV5-1 TGCGCCAGCAGCTTGTTCGGGGGCGGGGAGCTGTTTTTT CASSLFGGGELFF
TRBD1 TRBJ2-7 . TRBV7-6 TGTGCCAGCAGCACAAAAGGACAGGGGGCCTACGAGCAGTACTTC CASSTKGQGAYEQYF
TRBD1 TRBJ1-4 . TRBV5-4 TGTGCCAGCAGCTCAGAACAGGGGGCACGGGAAAAACTGTTTTTT CASSSEQGAREKLFF
. TRBJ1-2 . TRBV6-1 TGTGCCAGCAGTGAAGACCCGGGCCTCAGCCGGGGAGGCTACACCTTC CASSEDPGLSRGGYTF
. TRBJ1-2 once TRBV14 TGTGCCAGCAGCCAAGAATATCATGGCTACACCTTC CASSQEYHGYTF
TRBD1 TRBJ1-1 . TRBV2 TGTGCCAGCAGGATTACAGGGGGCGCGGGAGACACTGAAGCTTTCTTT CASRITGGAGDTEAFF
TRBD2 TRBJ2-5 . TRBV5-5 TGTGCCAGCAGCTTAGGGACTACAGAGACCCAGTACTTC CASSLGTTETQYF
TRBD1 TRBJ2-5 . TRBV11-2 TGTGCCAGCAGCTCGTTACAGGGGGCGCAGAGGGAGACCCAGTACTTC CASSSLQGAQRETQYF
TRBD1 TRBJ1-2 . TRBV19 TGTGCCAGTAGTTCGGGGGACAGGGCCTATGGCTACACCTTC CASSSGDRAYGYTF